The subject of this entry is one TCR beta chain. These data are taken from a study of OX40 agonist ivuxolimab in advanced cancers. Study as a whole: The dose-escalation cohort was around 83% male, with a mean age of 60 years, ranging roughly 20 to 80.

V was trimmed by 4 bases and J by 6 bases, leaving 10 bases between them. Per the germline V gene, CDR1 is SGHRS and CDR2 is YFSETQ. The CDR3 totals 13 residues. Measured with immunoSEQ multiplex PCR; TCRdb has only the in-frame clones, and not every one. The data contain some 30,000 clones, roughly 74% of them seen just once; the ten biggest clones take up under 15%. Autoimmune disease history or systemic immunosuppression barred patients. The TCR was taken from an adult with an advanced solid tumor such as melanoma, head and neck, liver or kidney cancer. The V and J genes are TRBV5-1 and TRBJ2-2, with unresolved D. Specimen: CD4+ or CD8+ T cells sorted from blood, collected in a trial of the OX40 agonist ivuxolimab. DNA for the CDR3: TGCGCCAGCAGCCAACTCGGAGCCGGGGAGCTGTTTTTT. Amino acid sequence: CASSQLGAGELFF.